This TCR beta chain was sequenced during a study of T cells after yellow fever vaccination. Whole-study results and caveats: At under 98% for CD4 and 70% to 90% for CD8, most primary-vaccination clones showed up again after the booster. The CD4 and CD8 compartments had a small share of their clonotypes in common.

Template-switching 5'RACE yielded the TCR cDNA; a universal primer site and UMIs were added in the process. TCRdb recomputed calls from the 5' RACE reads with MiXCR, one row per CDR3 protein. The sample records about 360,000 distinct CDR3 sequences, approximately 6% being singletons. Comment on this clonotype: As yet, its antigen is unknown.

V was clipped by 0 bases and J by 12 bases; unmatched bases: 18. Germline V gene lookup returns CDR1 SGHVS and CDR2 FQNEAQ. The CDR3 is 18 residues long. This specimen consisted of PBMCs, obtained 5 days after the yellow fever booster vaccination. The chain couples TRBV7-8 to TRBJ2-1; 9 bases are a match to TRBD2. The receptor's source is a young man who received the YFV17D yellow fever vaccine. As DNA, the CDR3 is TGTGCCAGCAGCTTAGCCCGACTAGCGGCGGTTCGTACCATCGGGCAGTTCTTC. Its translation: CASSLARLAAVRTIGQFF.